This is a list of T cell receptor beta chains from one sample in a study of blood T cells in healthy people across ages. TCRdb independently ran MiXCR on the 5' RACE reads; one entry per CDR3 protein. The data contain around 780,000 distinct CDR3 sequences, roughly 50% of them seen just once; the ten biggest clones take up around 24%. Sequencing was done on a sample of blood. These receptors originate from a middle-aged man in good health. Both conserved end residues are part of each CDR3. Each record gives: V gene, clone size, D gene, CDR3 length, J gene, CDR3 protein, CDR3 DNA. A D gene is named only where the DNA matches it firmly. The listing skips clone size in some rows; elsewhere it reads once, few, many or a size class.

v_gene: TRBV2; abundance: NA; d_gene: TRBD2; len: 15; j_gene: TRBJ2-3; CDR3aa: CASRETSGYTDTQYF; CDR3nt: TGTGCCAGCAGAGAAACTAGCGGGTACACAGATACGCAGTATTTT
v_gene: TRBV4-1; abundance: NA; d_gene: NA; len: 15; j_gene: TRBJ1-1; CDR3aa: CASSQDPDRNTETFF; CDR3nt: TGCGCCAGCAGCCAAGACCCCGACAGGAACACTGAAACTTTCTTT
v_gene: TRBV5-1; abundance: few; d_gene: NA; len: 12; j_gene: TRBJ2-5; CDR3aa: CASSSEGETQYF; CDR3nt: TGCGCCAGCAGCTCGGAAGGGGAGACCCAGTACTTC
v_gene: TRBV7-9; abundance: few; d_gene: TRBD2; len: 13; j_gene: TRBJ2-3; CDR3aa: CASSSTSGGEWYF; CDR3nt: TGTGCCAGCAGCTCGACTAGCGGGGGGGAGTGGTATTTT
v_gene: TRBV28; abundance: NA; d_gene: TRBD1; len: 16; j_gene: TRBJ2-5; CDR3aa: CASSSYTGGFGETQYF; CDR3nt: TGTGCCAGCAGTTCATACACAGGGGGATTTGGAGAGACCCAGTACTTC
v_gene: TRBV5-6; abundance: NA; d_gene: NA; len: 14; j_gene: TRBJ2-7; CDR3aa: CASTHSGARYEQYF; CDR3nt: TGTGCCAGCACACACTCAGGGGCCCGATACGAGCAGTACTTC
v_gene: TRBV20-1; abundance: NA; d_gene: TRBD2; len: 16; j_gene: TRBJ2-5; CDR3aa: CSASYGRTSGREAQYF; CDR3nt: TGCAGTGCTTCCTATGGCAGGACTAGCGGGAGGGAGGCCCAGTACTTC
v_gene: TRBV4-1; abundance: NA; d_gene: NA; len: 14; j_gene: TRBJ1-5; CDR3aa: CASSQAGQAQPQHF; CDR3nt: TGCGCCAGCAGCCAAGCAGGCCAGGCTCAGCCCCAGCATTTT
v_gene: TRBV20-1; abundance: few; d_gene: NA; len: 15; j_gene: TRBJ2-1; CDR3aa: CSASAGSVIDNEQFF; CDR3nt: TGCAGTGCTAGCGCGGGATCGGTCATAGACAATGAGCAGTTCTTC
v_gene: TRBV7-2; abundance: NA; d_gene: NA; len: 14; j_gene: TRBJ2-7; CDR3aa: CASSLGAQSYEQYF; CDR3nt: TGTGCCAGCAGCTTAGGTGCGCAATCCTACGAGCAGTACTTC
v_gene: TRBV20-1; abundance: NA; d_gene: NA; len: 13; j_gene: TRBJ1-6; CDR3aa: CSARGRGNSPLHF; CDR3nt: TGCAGTGCTAGGGGTAGGGGGAATTCACCCCTCCACTTT
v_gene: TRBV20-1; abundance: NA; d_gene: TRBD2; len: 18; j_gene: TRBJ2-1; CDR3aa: CSALRTSGGDSSYNEQFF; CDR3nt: TGCAGTGCTTTGCGGACTAGCGGGGGAGATAGCTCCTACAATGAGCAGTTCTTC
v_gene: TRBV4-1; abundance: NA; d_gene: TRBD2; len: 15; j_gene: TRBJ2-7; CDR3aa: CASSQDRDYTYEQYF; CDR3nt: TGCGCCAGCAGCCAAGACCGGGACTATACGTACGAGCAGTACTTC
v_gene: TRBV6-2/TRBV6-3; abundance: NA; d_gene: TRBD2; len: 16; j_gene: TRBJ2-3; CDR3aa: CASSDTPGLATDTQYF; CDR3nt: TGTGCCAGCAGCGATACCCCGGGACTAGCGACAGATACGCAGTATTTT
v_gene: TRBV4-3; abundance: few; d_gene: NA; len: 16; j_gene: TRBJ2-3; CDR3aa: CASSHFGGSSTDTQYF; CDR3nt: TGCGCCAGCAGCCACTTCGGCGGCTCTAGCACAGATACGCAGTATTTT
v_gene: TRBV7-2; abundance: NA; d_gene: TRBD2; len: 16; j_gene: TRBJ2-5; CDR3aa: CASRSLAGAYQETQYF; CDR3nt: TGTGCCAGCAGATCACTAGCGGGGGCCTACCAAGAGACCCAGTACTTC
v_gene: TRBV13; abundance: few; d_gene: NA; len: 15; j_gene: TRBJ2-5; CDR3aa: CASSLRPGARETQYF; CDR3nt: TGTGCCAGCAGCTTACGCCCTGGGGCTCGGGAGACCCAGTACTTC
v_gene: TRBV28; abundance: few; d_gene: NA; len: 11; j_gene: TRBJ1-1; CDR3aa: CASRTYTEAFF; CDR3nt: TGTGCCAGCAGAACCTACACTGAAGCTTTCTTT
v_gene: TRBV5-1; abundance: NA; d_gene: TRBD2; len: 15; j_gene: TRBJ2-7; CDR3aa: CAGSLSLGGSYEQYF; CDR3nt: TGCGCCGGCAGCTTGTCTCTGGGAGGGTCCTACGAGCAGTACTTC
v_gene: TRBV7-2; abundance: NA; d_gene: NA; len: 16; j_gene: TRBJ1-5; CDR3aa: CASSLGLAIGNQPQHF; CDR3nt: TGTGCCAGCAGCTTGGGCCTGGCGATAGGAAATCAGCCCCAGCATTTT
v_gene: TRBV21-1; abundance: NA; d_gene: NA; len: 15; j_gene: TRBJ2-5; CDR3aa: CASSNGRERKTTQYF; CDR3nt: TGTGCCAGCAGCAACGGACGGGAGAGGAAAACGACCCAGTACTTC
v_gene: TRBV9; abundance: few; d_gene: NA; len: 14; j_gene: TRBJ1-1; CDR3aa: CASSETDEVTEAFF; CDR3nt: TGTGCCAGCAGCGAAACGGATGAGGTAACTGAAGCTTTCTTT
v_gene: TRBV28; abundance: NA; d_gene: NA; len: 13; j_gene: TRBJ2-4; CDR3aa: CASRPTTGFIQYF; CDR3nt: TGTGCCAGCAGGCCCACCACAGGGTTCATTCAGTACTTC
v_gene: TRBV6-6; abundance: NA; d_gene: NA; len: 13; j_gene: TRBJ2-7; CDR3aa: CASSYGESYEQYF; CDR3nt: TGTGCCAGCAGTTATGGGGAAAGCTACGAGCAGTACTTC